Each of the 23 T cell receptor beta chains below was sequenced from the same sample in a study of vaccination effects on CD4 cells after COVID-19. The antigens for these receptors are not known. Only in-frame clones appear in the TCRdb table, and some are missing; sequencing was by immunoSEQ multiplex PCR. The sample includes tens of thousands of clones, around 70% of them seen just once. Subsequent to a culture period of about ten days, CD4+ T cells were isolated. Two-dose vaccination with either BNT162b2 or mRNA-1273 was given to the participants. The specimen was CD4+ T cells from PBMCs cultured without peptide, collected after COVID-19 vaccination. Receptor source: a human donor who received a COVID-19 vaccine.

J is TRBJ1-4 and V is TRBV4-3, with a weak D call TRBD1 (6 bases). Trimming cost V 4 bases and J 4 bases, with 19 bases left between them. There are 17 residues in the CDR3. In germline, CDR1 is LGHNA, CDR2 YSLEER. CDR3 coding DNA: TGCGCCAGCAGCCTCAGGCACAGGGTTGAGGGTAATGAAAAACTGTTTTTT. It is translated as CASSLRHRVEGNEKLFF.

This sequence joins TRBV2 and TRBJ2-3; tentatively, D is TRBD1 (5 bases). Per germline, CDR1 SNHLY and CDR2 FYNNEI. Deletions cut 6 bases from V and 0 bases from J, with 10 bases between. The CDR3 loop spans 14 amino acids. CDR3 residues: CASRQESSTDTQYF. CDR3 coding DNA: TGTGCCAGCAGACAGGAATCCAGCACAGATACGCAGTATTTT. The entire variable domain, with the rest obtained from reference TRBV2 and TRBJ2-3, is as follows: EPEVTQTPSHQVTQMGQEVILRCVPISNHLYFYWYRQILGQKVEFLVSFYNNEISEKSEIFDDQFSVERPDGSNFTLKIRSTKLEDSAMYFCASRQESSTDTQYFGPGTRLTVL.

This clone was counted a few times. The chain joins TRBV5-6 to TRBJ1-1, with unresolved D. Deletions cut 4 bases from V and 8 bases from J, with 12 bases between. Germline V CDR1 and CDR2: SGHDT, YYEEEE. This CDR3 has 12 amino acids. The CDR3 region has the DNA TGTGCCAGCAGCAGCTTGTTTGACGAAGCTTTCTTT. It encodes CASSSLFDEAFF.

The chain joins TRBV6-5 to TRBJ1-4, with D unresolved. Germline-derived CDR1 and CDR2 are MNHEY and SVGAGI. V dropped 4 bases and J dropped 5 bases, with 11 bases sitting between them. The CDR3 loop spans 14 amino acids. CDR3 bases: TGTGCCAGCAGTTCGGGAAGACCGAATGAAAAACTGTTTTTT. Its protein product is CASSSGRPNEKLFF.

CDR3 amino acids: CASSPNRGGNQPQHF. The CDR3 DNA sequence: TGTGCCAGCAGCCCAAACAGGGGGGGCAATCAGCCCCAGCATTTT. This sequence joins TRBV7-2 and TRBJ1-5; 8 bases line up with TRBD1. V trimming: 5 bases; J trimming: 2 bases; junction bases outside the gene matches: 5. The length of the CDR3 is 15 residues. CDR1 is SGHTA and CDR2 is FQGNSA in the germline V gene.

The chain employs TRBV24-1 and TRBJ2-1; tentative D call: TRBD2 (6 bases). Germline V gives CDR1 KGHDR, CDR2 SFDVKD. This CDR3 comprises 18 residues. Between the trimmed V and J ends, which lost 3 bases and 2 bases, there was a span of 19 bases. The CDR3 region is CATSDVTGEGRPYNEQFF. The CDR3 DNA reads TGTGCCACCAGTGATGTAACGGGGGAAGGTAGACCCTACAATGAGCAGTTCTTC.

The chain has TRBV30 and TRBJ1-5; unclear D gene. Trimming took off 2 bases at V and 2 bases at J, with 10 bases between the two ends. Germline lookup yields CDR1 GTSNPN and CDR2 SVGIG (reference sequence). CDR3 length: 14 amino acids. The CDR3 sequence: CAWSKGMGNQPQHF. In DNA form, the CDR3 reads TGTGCCTGGAGTAAGGGCATGGGCAATCAGCCCCAGCATTTT.

V gene TRBV5-1 combines with J gene TRBJ1-5; no reliable D call. CDR1 is SGHRS and CDR2 is YFSETQ in the germline V gene. Deletions cut 2 bases from V and 5 bases from J, with 20 bases between. The CDR3 runs to 17 residues. In DNA, the CDR3 is TGCGCCAGCAGCTTTGGGCCCTGGGCAGGAGGATATCAGCCCCAGCATTTT. It yields the protein CASSFGPWAGGYQPQHF.

The genes are TRBV28 and TRBJ2-3; possible D gene TRBD2, 6 bases. Trimming removed 6 bases from V and 2 bases from J, with 15 bases in between. The CDR3 is 15 amino acids. Germline CDR1 MDHEN, CDR2 SYDVKM. The CDR3 bases are TGTGCCAGCAGGGGACTTCACCTGCTCACAGATACGCAGTATTTT. It encodes CASRGLHLLTDTQYF. Drawing the rest from reference TRBV28 and TRBJ2-3, the complete variable domain is DVKVTQSSRYLVKRTGEKVFLECVQDMDHENMFWYRQDPGLGLRLIYFSYDVKMKEKGDIPEGYSVSREKKERFSLILESASTNQTSMYLCASRGLHLLTDTQYFGPGTRLTVL.

The V call is TRBV5-1, the J call TRBJ2-1, with unresolved D. From germline, CDR1 is SGHRS and CDR2 YFSETQ. The CDR3 consists of 13 residues. V lost 0 bases and J lost 6, with 7 bases in between. CDR3 coding DNA: TGCGCCAGCAGCTTGGTTGCTACCAATGAGCAGTTCTTC. Translation gives CASSLVATNEQFF.

This chain joins TRBV18 and TRBJ1-1; weak D call: TRBD1 (6 bases). There are 12 residues in the CDR3. Germline V gives CDR1 KGHSH, CDR2 LQKENI. V lost 4 bases, J lost 6 bases, and 9 bases lay in between. As DNA, the CDR3 is TGTGCCAGCTCACAAACAGGGCCTGAAGCTTTCTTT. It specifies CASSQTGPEAFF. The full variable domain, its missing parts supplied by reference TRBV18 and TRBJ1-1, is NAGVMQNPRHLVRRRGQEARLRCSPMKGHSHVYWYRQLPEEGLKFMVYLQKENIIDESGMPKERFSAEFPKEGPSILRIQQVVRGDSAAYFCASSQTGPEAFFGQGTRLTVV.

The chain has TRBV7-3 and TRBJ1-2; 7 bases align to TRBD1. The germline V gene encodes CDR1 SGHTA and CDR2 FQGTGA. The J segment lost 4 bases and the V segment lost 1 base, leaving 0 bases of the junction unmatched. CDR3 length equals 13 residues. CDR3 region: CASSLNRGYGYTF. The CDR3 DNA reads TGTGCCAGCAGCTTAAACAGGGGCTATGGCTACACCTTC. The complete variable domain, with remaining parts taken from reference TRBV7-3 and TRBJ1-2, reads GAGVSQTPSNKVTEKGKYVELRCDPISGHTALYWYRQSLGQGPEFLIYFQGTGAADDSGLPNDRFFAVRPEGSVSTLKIQRTERGDSAVYLCASSLNRGYGYTFGSGTRLTVV.

The chain has TRBV6-2 or TRBV6-3 and TRBJ1-2; the D gene is possibly TRBD1 (5 bases). The CDR3 is made up of 15 amino acids. CDR1 and CDR2 from the germline V gene are MNHEY and SVGEGT. Trimming took 6 bases from V and 2 from J, leaving 16 bases between them. The CDR3 nucleotides are TGTGCCAGCAGCCGTACGGGGCTGAAAAACTATGGCTACACCTTC. This sequence encodes CASSRTGLKNYGYTF.

The chain uses TRBV27 and TRBJ1-5; 10 bases align to TRBD1. The CDR3 has 18 residues. V lost 8 bases to trimming and J lost 2 bases; unmatched junction nucleotides: 15. Per the germline V gene, CDR1 is MNHEY and CDR2 is SMNVEV (reference sequence). The CDR3 nucleotides read TGTGCCAGCGGGTCCCCGGGACAGGGGCCTATGGGCAATCAGCCCCAGCATTTT. Protein: CASGSPGQGPMGNQPQHF.

V gene TRBV19 combines with J gene TRBJ1-1; no reliable D call. The germline V gene has CDR1 LNHDA and CDR2 SQIVND (reference sequence). Trimming removed 7 bases from V and 1 base from J, with 7 bases in between. This CDR3 is 12 amino acids long. CDR3 bases: TGTGCCAGTAACAACTGGAACACTGAAGCTTTCTTT. Encoded protein: CASNNWNTEAFF.

This clone showed up just once. The chain is built from TRBV12-5 and TRBJ1-1; D is ambiguous. The CDR3 extends over 13 amino acids. Germline values: CDR1 LGHNT, CDR2 FRNRAP. V dropped 0 bases and J dropped 7 bases, with 9 bases sitting between them. Written as DNA, the CDR3 is TGTGCTAGTGGTTTGGTACTGGGGAGTGAAGCTTTCTTT. Protein sequence: CASGLVLGSEAFF.

The chain recombines TRBV5-6 with TRBJ1-6; D is ambiguous. In germline, CDR1 is SGHDT, CDR2 YYEEEE. The germline V and J ends were trimmed by 5 bases and 8 bases, with 17 bases remaining between them. This CDR3 spans 15 amino acids. The CDR3 loop reads CASRLGGRAHSPLHF. The CDR3 DNA is TGTGCCAGCAGGCTTGGAGGGAGAGCTCATTCACCCCTCCACTTT.

This clone was observed a few times. This sequence joins TRBV11-1 and TRBJ1-2; TRBD1 might be the D (5 bases). Per germline, CDR1 SGHAT and CDR2 FQDESV (reference sequence). V lost 2 bases and J 0 bases, leaving 7 bases between the germline ends. This CDR3 has 14 amino acids. The CDR3 DNA reads TGTGCCAGCAGCTTACAGGGTACTAACTATGGCTACACCTTC. This codes for CASSLQGTNYGYTF.

The rearrangement joins TRBV7-3 to TRBJ1-2; TRBD1 matches at 7 bases. The CDR3 extends over 13 amino acids. The germline CDR1 and CDR2 sequences are SGHTA and FQGTGA. The V segment lost 5 bases and the J segment 2 bases; nucleotides outside the gene matches: 2. The CDR3 protein is CASSPGQNYGYTF. CDR3 DNA sequence: TGTGCCAGCAGCCCGGGACAGAACTATGGCTACACCTTC.

The chain links TRBV4-3 to TRBJ1-4; possible D gene TRBD1, 5 bases. The CDR3 contains 15 residues. V was trimmed by 5 bases and J by 0 bases, leaving 10 bases between them. CDR1 is LGHNA, CDR2 YSLEER, per germline. The chain's CDR3 is CASSAGLTTNEKLFF. As DNA, the CDR3 is TGCGCCAGCAGCGCGGGACTTACAACTAATGAAAAACTGTTTTTT.

This chain connects TRBV18 to TRBJ2-5; 12 bases fit TRBD1. The CDR3 covers 17 residues. Germline CDR1 is KGHSH and CDR2 is LQKENI. The V and J ends lost 3 bases and 3 bases, in that order; junction bases with no gene match: 8. CDR3 sequence: CASSPGTGGGGEETQYF. The CDR3 DNA sequence: TGTGCCAGCTCACCCGGGACAGGGGGCGGCGGCGAAGAGACCCAGTACTTC.

This clone was observed a single time. The chain joins TRBV24-1 to TRBJ1-2, with 10 bases lining up with TRBD1. The length of the CDR3 is 15 residues. The trim removed 3 bases at V and 5 bases at J, leaving 5 bases unmatched. Germline V gene sequence: CDR1 KGHDR, CDR2 SFDVKD. The CDR3 loop reads CATSDPRTGGYGYTF. The CDR3 DNA reads TGTGCCACCAGTGATCCTCGGACAGGGGGGTATGGCTACACCTTC.

The CDR3 nucleotides read TGTGCCAGCAGCTTGCACACCGGGGAGCTGTTTTTT. Translated, it gives CASSLHTGELFF. The chain joins TRBV5-4 to TRBJ2-2; no firm D call. The CDR3 runs 12 residues. V dropped 1 base and J dropped 3 bases, with 1 base sitting between them. CDR1 is SGHNT, CDR2 YYREEE, per germline (reference sequence). The entire variable domain, with the rest obtained from reference TRBV5-4 and TRBJ2-2, is as follows: ETGVTQSPTHLIKTRGQQVTLRCSSQSGHNTVSWYQQALGQGPQFIFQYYREEENGRGNFPPRFSGLQFPNYSSELNVNALELDDSALYLCASSLHTGELFFGEGSRLTVL.